Listed below are T cell receptor beta chains from one sample, sequenced in a study of CD8 T cells in ankylosing spondylitis. In TCRdb, the 5' RACE reads were re-called with MiXCR into one record per CDR3 protein. The sample holds about 220,000 distinct CDR3 sequences, approximately 10% seen once. Sequencing was done on a sample of blood, either unsorted or a sorted T cell fraction (not recorded which). The receptors shown here come from a male donor with ankylosing spondylitis or in good health (not recorded which). Each CDR3 is given with its conserved first and last residue.

V gene | CDR3 protein
TRBV5-1 | CASSPSPTSGGYEQYF
TRBV20-1 | CSARRVVEEFF
TRBV5-1 | CASSLGEVRSYNEQFF
TRBV5-1 | CASSLSSIYEQYF
TRBV3-1 | CASSQVRGGLETQYF
TRBV4-1 | CASSPEGARDEKLFF
TRBV28 | CASSPSLWGVQETQYF
TRBV20-1 | CSARDRGEPSYNEQFF
TRBV5-1 | CASTLQAGTREDTQYF
TRBV12-3/TRBV12-4 | CASRGTGGDETQYF
TRBV19 | CASSMAGGRRSYEQYF
TRBV7-2 | CASSLEGINYGYTF
TRBV7-3 | CASSLALQGSADTQYF
TRBV5-1 | CASSWFFPSSYEQYF
TRBV9 | CASSVQGARETQYF
TRBV30 | CAWTFGRVNTEAFF
TRBV18 | CASSQGLAFNEQFF
TRBV28 | CASSLRGQYNEQFF
TRBV5-1 | CASSLGGLPSGYTF
TRBV2 | CASHGQGNQPQHF
TRBV6-2/TRBV6-3 | CASTVDPSYNEQFF
TRBV12-3/TRBV12-4 | CASSSGGTGNNEQFF
TRBV20-1 | CCATPGTSGGNLGEQFF
TRBV5-1 | CASAAGSTAGNTIYF
TRBV2 | CASSEQGRTEAFF
TRBV7-8 | CASSLASGSAEAFF
TRBV20-1 | CSAPDFYEQYF
TRBV5-6 | CASSRPTGELFF
TRBV3-1 | CASSQAGGLSYNEQFF
TRBV29-1 | CSVASNINTEAFF
TRBV10-3 | CAISEGLAGGLDADEQFF
TRBV5-1 | CASSGGDSNYYTF
TRBV4-2 | CARSPGARQETQYF
TRBV5-1 | CASSPLKVNTGELFF
TRBV3-1 | CASSQVGGSNEQFF
TRBV19 | CASSHKLIQETQYF
TRBV5-1 | CASSADGTSMETQYF
TRBV20-1 | CSARDRQLGKETQYF
TRBV5-1 | CASSPSNRAYEQYF
TRBV15 | CATSRPGTGAYNEQFF
TRBV5-1 | CASSSWTSGIDTQYF
TRBV27 | CASSFGRVTSGGPQETQYF
TRBV20-1 | CSAERANTEAFF
TRBV20-1 | CSDRESGANYGYTF
TRBV27 | CASSLGTSSDTQYF
TRBV5-6 | CASSLGGQGSNQPQHF
TRBV5-1 | CASSLNPGYEQYF
TRBV7-2 | CASSSDLNTAYEQYF
TRBV5-1 | CASTATGSTEAFF
TRBV2 | CASSLPENRGVGNQPQHF
TRBV29-1 | CSVAGEGNEKLFF
TRBV10-2 | CASRSSAGELFF
TRBV7-9 | CASSLSRGTWKSPLHF
TRBV27 | CASSSTGTSYEQYF